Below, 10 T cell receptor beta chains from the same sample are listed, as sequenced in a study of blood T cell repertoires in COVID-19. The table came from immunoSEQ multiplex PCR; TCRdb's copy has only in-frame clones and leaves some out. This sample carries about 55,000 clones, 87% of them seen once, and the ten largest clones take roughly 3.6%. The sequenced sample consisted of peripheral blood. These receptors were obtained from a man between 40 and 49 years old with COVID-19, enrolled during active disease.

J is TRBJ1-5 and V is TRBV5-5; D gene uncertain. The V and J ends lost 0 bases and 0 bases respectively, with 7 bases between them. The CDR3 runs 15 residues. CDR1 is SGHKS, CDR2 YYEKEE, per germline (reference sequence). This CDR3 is CASSLGGISNQPQHF. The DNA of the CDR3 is TGTGCCAGCAGCTTGGGCGGGATTAGCAATCAGCCCCAGCATTTT.

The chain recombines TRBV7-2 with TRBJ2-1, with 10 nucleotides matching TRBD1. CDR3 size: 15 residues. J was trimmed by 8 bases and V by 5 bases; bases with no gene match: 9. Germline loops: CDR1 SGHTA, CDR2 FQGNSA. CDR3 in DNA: TGTGCCAGCAGCCTTGACAGGGGGCGAGGCTATGAGCAGTTCTTC. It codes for CASSLDRGRGYEQFF.

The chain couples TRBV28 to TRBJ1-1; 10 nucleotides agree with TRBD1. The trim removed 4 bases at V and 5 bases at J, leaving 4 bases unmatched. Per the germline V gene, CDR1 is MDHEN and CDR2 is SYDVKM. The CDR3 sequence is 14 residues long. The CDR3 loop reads CASSYWDRGTEAFF. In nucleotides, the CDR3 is TGTGCCAGCAGTTACTGGGACAGGGGAACTGAAGCTTTCTTT.

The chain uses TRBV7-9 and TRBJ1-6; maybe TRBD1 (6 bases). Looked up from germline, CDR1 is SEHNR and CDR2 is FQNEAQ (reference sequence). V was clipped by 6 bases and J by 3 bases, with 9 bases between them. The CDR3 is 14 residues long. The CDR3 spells CASRPGHYNSPLHF. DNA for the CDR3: TGTGCCAGCAGACCGGGACACTATAATTCACCCCTCCACTTT.

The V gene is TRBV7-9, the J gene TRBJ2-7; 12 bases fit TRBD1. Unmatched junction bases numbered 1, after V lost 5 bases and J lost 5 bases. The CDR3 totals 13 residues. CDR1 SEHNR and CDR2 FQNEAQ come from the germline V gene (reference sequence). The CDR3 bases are TGTGCCAGCAGCGGGACAGGGGGCCACGAGCAGTACTTC. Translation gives CASSGTGGHEQYF. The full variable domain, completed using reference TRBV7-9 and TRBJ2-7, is DTGVSQNPRHKITKRGQNVTFRCDPISEHNRLYWYRQTLGQGPEFLTYFQNEAQLEKSRLLSDRFSAERPKGSFSTLEIQRTEQGDSAMYLCASSGTGGHEQYFGPGTRLTVT.

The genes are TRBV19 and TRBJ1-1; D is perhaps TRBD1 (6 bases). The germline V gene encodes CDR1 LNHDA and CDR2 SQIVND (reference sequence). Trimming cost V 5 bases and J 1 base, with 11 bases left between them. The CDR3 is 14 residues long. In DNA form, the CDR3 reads TGTGCCAGTAGTCCGGACAGCCAGAACACTGAAGCTTTCTTT. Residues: CASSPDSQNTEAFF.

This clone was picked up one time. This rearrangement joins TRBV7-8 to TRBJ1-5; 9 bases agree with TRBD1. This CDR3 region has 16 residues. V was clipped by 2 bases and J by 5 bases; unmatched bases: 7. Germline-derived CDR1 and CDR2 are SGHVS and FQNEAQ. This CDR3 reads CASSLSPDRGDQPQHF. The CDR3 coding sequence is TGTGCCAGCAGCTTAAGTCCAGACAGGGGGGATCAGCCCCAGCATTTT. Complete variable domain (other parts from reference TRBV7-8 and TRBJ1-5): GAGVSQSPRYKVAKRGQDVALRCDPISGHVSLFWYQQALGQGPEFLTYFQNEAQLDKSGLPSDRFFAERPEGSVSTLKIQRTQQEDSAVYLCASSLSPDRGDQPQHFGDGTRLSIL.

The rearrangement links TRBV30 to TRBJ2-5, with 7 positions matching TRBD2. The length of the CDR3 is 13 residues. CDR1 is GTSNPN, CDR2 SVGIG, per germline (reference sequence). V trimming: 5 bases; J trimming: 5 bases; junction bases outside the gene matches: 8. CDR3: CAWDLAVGETQYF. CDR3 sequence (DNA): TGTGCCTGGGATCTAGCGGTAGGGGAGACCCAGTACTTC.

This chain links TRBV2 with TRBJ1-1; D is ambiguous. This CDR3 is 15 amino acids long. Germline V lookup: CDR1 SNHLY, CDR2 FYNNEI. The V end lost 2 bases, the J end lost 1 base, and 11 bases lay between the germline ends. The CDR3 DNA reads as TGTGCCAGCAGTGAAAGGAGGGCTTGGAACACTGAAGCTTTCTTT. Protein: CASSERRAWNTEAFF.

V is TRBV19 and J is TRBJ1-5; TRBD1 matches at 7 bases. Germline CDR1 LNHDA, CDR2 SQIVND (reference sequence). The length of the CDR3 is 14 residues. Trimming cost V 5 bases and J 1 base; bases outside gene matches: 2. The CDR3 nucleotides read TGTGCCAGTAGTTCGACAGGGAGCAATCAGCCCCAGCATTTT. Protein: CASSSTGSNQPQHF.